This T cell receptor beta chain originates from a study of beta chain features in type 1 diabetes. With 4 bases removed from V and 0 bases from J, the gap between germline ends came to 9 bases. The CDR3 sequence is 14 residues long. The germline V gene has CDR1 MNHNY and CDR2 SVGAGI (reference sequence). Study results and limitations: TCRB CDR3s were moderately but significantly shorter in Type 1 diabetes patients in all four CD4+ subsets.

The investigators reverse transcribed all of the isolated RNA, so they sequenced expressed TCRB transcripts. The assay was immunoSEQ multiplex PCR, and TCRdb's table has in-frame clones only and misses some. The sample lists about 340,000 clones, 9.3% occurring once. This clone was observed at least ten times. Its target is not known. Sequenced input: central memory CD4+ T cells from blood. The chain links TRBV6-6 to TRBJ1-1; D is unclear. The receptor was isolated from a man aged 30 to 39 with type 1 diabetes. The chain's CDR3 is CASSSMLLNTEAFF. DNA for the CDR3: TGTGCCAGCAGTTCTATGCTCCTGAACACTGAAGCTTTCTTT.